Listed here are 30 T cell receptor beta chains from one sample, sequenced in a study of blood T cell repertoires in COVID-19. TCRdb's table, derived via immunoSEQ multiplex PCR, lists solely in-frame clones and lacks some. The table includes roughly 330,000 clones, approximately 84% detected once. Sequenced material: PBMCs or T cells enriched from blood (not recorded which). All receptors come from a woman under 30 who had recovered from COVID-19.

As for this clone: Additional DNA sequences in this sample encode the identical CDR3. For the CDR3, the DNA is TGTGCCAGCAGCTTAGGGACAGGTCCCTATGGCTACACCTTC. Amino acids: CASSLGTGPYGYTF. The J gene is TRBJ1-2, the V gene TRBV11-2, with TRBD1 matching over 7 bases. Germline assignment: CDR1 SGHAT and CDR2 FQNNGV. V lost 1 base and J lost 4; bases outside the gene matches: 3. There are 14 residues in the CDR3.

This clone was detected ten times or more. The CDR3 sequence is CASSFSGTGGNEQFF. The DNA for the CDR3 is TGCGCCAGCAGCTTTTCCGGGACGGGGGGGAATGAGCAGTTCTTC. This sequence joins TRBV5-1 and TRBJ2-1; 8 bases are shared with TRBD2. The CDR3 has 15 amino acids. Germline V gene data show CDR1 as SGHRS and CDR2 as YFSETQ. After removal of 2 bases from V and 7 bases from J, the junction contained 8 bases not matched to a gene.

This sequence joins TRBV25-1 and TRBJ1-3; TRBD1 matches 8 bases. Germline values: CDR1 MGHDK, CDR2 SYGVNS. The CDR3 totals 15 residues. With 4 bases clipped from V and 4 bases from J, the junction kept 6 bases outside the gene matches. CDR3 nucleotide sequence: TGTGCCAGCAGTGCTCAGGGGGCAGGGGGAAACACCATATATTTT. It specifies CASSAQGAGGNTIYF.

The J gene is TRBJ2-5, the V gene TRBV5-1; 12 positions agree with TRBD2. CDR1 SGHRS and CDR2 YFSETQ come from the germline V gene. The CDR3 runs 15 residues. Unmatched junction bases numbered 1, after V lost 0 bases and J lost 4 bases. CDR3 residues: CASSLGLAGAETQYF. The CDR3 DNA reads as TGCGCCAGCAGCTTGGGACTAGCGGGAGCAGAGACCCAGTACTTC.

CDR3 sequence: CASRLGGVNYGYTF. CDR3 in DNA: TGTGCCAGCAGGCTTGGAGGGGTTAACTATGGCTACACCTTC. The chain recombines TRBV11-2 with TRBJ1-2, with D maybe TRBD1 (5 bases). The CDR3 extends over 14 amino acids. The germline V and J ends were trimmed by 6 bases and 1 base, with 12 bases remaining between them. CDR1 is SGHAT, CDR2 FQNNGV, per germline.

The CDR3 reads CASGGGADYGYTF. The DNA for the CDR3 is TGTGCCAGCGGCGGGGGCGCCGACTATGGCTACACCTTC. V usage is TRBV7-9 and J usage is TRBJ1-2, with a weak D call TRBD1 (6 bases). The CDR3 totals 13 residues. Trimming shortened V by 8 bases and J by 3 bases, and 13 bases separated the two germline ends. Per the germline V gene, CDR1 is SEHNR and CDR2 is FQNEAQ (reference sequence).

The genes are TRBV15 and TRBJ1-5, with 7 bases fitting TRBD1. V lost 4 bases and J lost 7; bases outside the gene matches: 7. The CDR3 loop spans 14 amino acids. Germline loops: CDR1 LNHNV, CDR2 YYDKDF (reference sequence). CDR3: CATSTRRTGQPQHF. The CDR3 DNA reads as TGTGCCACCAGCACCCGCAGGACAGGACAGCCCCAGCATTTT.

The CDR3 reads CASSLEMGRKIEQYF. The CDR3 nucleotides read TGTGCCAGCAGCTTAGAGATGGGCCGGAAAATAGAGCAGTACTTC. V usage is TRBV7-6 and J usage is TRBJ2-7; D remains unclear. Germline CDR1 and CDR2: SGHVS and FNYEAQ. The V end lost 1 base, the J end lost 7 bases, and 17 bases lay between the germline ends. This CDR3 region has 15 residues.

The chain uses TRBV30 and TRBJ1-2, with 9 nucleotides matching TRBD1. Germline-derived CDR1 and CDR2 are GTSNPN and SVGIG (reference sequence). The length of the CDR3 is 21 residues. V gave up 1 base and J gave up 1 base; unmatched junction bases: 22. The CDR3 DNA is TGTGCCTGGAGTGGAGGGGGGGGACAGGGAACCCGCGCCCTTCTTAACTATGGCTACACCTTC. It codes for CAWSGGGGQGTRALLNYGYTF.

CDR3 nucleotide sequence: TGTGCCAGTGTACAGGGGGTTAATTCACCCCTCCACTTT. Translating gives CASVQGVNSPLHF. The genes are TRBV2 and TRBJ1-6, with 8 bases fitting TRBD1. Germline V gene lookup returns CDR1 SNHLY and CDR2 FYNNEI. This CDR3 is 13 amino acids long. V lost 9 bases and J lost 6; bases outside the gene matches: 4.

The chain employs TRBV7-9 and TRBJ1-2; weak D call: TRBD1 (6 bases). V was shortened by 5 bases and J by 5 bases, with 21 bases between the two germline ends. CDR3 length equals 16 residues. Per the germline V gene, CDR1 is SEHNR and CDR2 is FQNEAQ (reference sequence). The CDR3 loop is CASSLTRDTKGYGYTF. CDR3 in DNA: TGTGCCAGCAGCCTAACCCGGGACACCAAGGGGTATGGCTACACCTTC.

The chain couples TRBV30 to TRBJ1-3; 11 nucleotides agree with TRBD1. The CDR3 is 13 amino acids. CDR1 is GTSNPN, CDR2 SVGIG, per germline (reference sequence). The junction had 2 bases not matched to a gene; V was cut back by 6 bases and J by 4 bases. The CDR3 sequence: CACGQGAGNTIYF. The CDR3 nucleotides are TGTGCCTGTGGACAGGGGGCCGGAAACACCATATATTTT. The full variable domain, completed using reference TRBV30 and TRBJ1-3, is SQTIHQWPATLVQPVGSPLSLECTVEGTSNPNLYWYRQAAGRGLQLLFYSVGIGQISSEVPQNLSASRPQDRQFILSSKKLLLSDSGFYLCACGQGAGNTIYFGEGSWLTVV.

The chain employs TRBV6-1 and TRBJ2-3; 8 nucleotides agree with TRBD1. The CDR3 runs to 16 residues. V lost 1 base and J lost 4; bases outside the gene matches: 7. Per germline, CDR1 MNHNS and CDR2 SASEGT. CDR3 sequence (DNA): TGTGCCAGCAGTGAAGTCCGTGGACAGGGCGCAGATACGCAGTATTTT. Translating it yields CASSEVRGQGADTQYF.

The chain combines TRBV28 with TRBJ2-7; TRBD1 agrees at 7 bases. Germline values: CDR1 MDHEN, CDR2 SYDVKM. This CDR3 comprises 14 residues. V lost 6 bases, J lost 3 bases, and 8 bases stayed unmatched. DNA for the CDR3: TGTGCCAGCAGGATACAGGGGAAGTACTACGAGCAGTACTTC. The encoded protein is CASRIQGKYYEQYF.

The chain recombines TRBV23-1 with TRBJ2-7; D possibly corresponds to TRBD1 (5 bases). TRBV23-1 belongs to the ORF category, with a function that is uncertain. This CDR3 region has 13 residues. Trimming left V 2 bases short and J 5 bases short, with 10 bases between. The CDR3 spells CASSQRGINEQYF. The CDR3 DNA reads TGCGCCAGCAGTCAAAGGGGAATTAACGAGCAGTACTTC.

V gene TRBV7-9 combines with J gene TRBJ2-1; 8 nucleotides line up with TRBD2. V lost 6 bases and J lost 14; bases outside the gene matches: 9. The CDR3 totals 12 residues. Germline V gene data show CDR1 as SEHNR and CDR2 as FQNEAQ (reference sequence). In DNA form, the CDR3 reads TGTGCCAGCAGTTCCCTAGTGCGGGGGGAGTTCTTC. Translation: CASSSLVRGEFF.

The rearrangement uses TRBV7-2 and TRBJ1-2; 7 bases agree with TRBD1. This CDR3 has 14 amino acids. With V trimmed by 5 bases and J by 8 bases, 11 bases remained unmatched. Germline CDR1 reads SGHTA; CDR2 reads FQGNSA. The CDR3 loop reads CASSPILDRRGYTF. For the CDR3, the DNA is TGTGCCAGCAGCCCAATCCTGGACAGGCGCGGCTACACCTTC.

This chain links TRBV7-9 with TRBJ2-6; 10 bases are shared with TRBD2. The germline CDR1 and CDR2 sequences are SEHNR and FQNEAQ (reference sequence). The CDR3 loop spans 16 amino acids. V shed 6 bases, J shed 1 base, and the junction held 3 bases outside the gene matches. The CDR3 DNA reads TGTGCCAGCAGACCGACTAGCGGGTCTGGGGCCAACGTCCTGACTTTC. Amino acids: CASRPTSGSGANVLTF.

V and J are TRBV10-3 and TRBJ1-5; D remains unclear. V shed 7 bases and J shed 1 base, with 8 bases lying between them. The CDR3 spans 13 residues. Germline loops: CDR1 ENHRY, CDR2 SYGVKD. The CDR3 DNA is TGTGCCATCACTCTAGAAAGCAATCAGCCCCAGCATTTT. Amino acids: CAITLESNQPQHF.

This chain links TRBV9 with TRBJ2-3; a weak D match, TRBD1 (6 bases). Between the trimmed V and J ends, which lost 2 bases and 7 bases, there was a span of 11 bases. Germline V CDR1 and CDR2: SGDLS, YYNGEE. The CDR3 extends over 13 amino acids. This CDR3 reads CASSVSGQNTQYF. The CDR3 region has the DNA TGTGCCAGCAGCGTTTCGGGACAAAATACGCAGTATTTT.

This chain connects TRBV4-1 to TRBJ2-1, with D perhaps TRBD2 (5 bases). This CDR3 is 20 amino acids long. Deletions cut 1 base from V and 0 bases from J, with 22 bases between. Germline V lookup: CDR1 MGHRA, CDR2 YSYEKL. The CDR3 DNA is TGCGCCAGCAGCCAAGTTTGGTCGCGGGTCGAGACGAGCTCCTACAATGAGCAGTTCTTC. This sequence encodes CASSQVWSRVETSSYNEQFF.

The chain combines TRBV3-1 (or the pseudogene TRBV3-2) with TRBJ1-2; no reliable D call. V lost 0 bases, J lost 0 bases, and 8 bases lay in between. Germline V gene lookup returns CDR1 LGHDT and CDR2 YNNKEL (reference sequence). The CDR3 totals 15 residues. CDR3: CASSQDPQANYGYTF. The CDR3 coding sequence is TGTGCCAGCAGCCAAGATCCCCAGGCTAACTATGGCTACACCTTC.

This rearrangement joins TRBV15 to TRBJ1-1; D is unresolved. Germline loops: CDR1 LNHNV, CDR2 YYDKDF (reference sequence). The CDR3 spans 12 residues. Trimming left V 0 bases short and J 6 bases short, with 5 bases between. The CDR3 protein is CATSRERSEAFF. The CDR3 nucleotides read TGTGCCACCAGCAGAGAACGGTCTGAAGCTTTCTTT.

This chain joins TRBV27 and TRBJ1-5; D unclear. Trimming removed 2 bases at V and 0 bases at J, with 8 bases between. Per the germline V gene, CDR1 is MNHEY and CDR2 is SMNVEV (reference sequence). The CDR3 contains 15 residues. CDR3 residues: CASSLSGGSNQPQHF. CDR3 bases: TGTGCCAGCAGTTTAAGCGGAGGTAGCAATCAGCCCCAGCATTTT.

CDR3 DNA sequence: TGTGCCAGCAGTTACGGACTCAATTGGTGGAACAATGAGCAGTTCTTC. This sequence encodes CASSYGLNWWNNEQFF. V is TRBV6-5 and J is TRBJ2-1; TRBD2 might be the D (5 bases). The V gene lost 2 bases and the J gene lost 5 bases, with 16 bases spanning the gap. Germline V CDR1 and CDR2: MNHEY, SVGAGI. There are 16 residues in the CDR3.

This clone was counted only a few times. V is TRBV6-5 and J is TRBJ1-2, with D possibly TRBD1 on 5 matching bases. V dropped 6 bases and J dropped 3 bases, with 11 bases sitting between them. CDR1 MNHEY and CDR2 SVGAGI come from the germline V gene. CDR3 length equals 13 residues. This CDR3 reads CASSPGYDYGYTF. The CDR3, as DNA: TGTGCCAGCAGCCCAGGGTATGACTATGGCTACACCTTC.

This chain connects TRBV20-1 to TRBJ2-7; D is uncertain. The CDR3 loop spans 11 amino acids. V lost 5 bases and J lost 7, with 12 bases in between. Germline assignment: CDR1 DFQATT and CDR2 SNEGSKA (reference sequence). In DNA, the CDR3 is TGCAGTGCTTTCGAGACTGGAGAGCAGTACTTC. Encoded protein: CSAFETGEQYF.

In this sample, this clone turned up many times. For the CDR3, the DNA is TGTGCCAGCAGCCCGGCCCGCGGAGACACCGGGGAGCTGTTTTTT. Residues: CASSPARGDTGELFF. The chain combines TRBV5-4 with TRBJ2-2; no reliable D call. Germline loops: CDR1 SGHNT, CDR2 YYREEE (reference sequence). The CDR3 loop spans 15 amino acids. V was shortened by 4 bases and J by 3 bases, with 13 bases between the two germline ends.

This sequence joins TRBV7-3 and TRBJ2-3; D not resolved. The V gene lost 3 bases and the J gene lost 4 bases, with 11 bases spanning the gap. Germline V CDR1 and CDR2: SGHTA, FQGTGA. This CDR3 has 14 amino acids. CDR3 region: CASSFSPQADTQYF. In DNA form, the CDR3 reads TGTGCCAGCAGCTTCTCCCCGCAGGCAGATACGCAGTATTTT.

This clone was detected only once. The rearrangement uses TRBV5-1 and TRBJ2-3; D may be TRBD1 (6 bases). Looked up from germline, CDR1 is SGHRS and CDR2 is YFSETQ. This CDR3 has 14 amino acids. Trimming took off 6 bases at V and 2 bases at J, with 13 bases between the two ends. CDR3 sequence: CASTRGSNTDTQYF. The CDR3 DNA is TGCGCCAGCACGAGGGGGTCCAACACAGATACGCAGTATTTT.